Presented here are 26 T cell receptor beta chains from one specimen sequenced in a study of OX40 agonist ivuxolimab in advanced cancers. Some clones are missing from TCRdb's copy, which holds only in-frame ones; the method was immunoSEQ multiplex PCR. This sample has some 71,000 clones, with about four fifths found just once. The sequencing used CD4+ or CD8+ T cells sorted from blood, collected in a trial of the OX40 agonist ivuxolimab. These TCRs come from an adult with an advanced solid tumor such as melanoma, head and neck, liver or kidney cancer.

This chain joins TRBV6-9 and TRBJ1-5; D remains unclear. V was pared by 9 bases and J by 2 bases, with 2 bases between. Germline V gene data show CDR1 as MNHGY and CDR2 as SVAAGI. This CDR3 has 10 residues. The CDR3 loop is CARGNQPQHF. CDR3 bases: TGTGCCAGAGGCAATCAGCCCCAGCATTTT.

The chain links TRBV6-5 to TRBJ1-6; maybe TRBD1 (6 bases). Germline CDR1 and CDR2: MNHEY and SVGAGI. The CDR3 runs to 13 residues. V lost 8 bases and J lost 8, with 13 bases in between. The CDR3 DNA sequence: TGTGCCAGCCGGGACAAGGTTCATTCACCCCTCCACTTT. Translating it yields CASRDKVHSPLHF.

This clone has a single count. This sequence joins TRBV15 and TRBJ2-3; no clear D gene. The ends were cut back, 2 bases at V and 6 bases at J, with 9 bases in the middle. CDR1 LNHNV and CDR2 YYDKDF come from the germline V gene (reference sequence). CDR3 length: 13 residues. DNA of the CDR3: TGTGCCACCAGCAGACAACTCGAGGATACGCAGTATTTT. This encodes CATSRQLEDTQYF.

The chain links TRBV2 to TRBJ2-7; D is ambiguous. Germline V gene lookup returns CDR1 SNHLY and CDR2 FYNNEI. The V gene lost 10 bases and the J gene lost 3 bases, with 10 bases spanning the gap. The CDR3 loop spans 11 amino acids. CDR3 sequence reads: CATQTYYEQYF. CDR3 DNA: TGTGCCACCCAAACATACTACGAGCAGTACTTC.

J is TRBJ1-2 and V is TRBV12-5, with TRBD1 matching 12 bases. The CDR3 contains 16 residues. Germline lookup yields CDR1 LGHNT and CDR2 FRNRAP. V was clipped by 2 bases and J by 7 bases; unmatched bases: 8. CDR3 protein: CASGLNRGTGGFGYTF. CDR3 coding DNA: TGTGCTAGTGGTTTGAATCGGGGGACAGGGGGCTTTGGCTACACCTTC.

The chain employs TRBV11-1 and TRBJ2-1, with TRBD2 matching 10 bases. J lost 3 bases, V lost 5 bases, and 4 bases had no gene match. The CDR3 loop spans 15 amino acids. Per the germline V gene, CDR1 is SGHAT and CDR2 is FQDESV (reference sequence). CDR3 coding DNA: TGTGCCAGCAGCCGCGTAGCGGGAGGCTACAATGAGCAGTTCTTC. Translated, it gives CASSRVAGGYNEQFF.

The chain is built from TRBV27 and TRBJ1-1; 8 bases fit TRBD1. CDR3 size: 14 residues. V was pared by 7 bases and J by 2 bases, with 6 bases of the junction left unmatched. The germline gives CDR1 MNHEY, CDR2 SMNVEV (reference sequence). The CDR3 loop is CASTRTGINTEAFF. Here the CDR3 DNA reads TGTGCCAGCACCCGGACAGGGATAAACACTGAAGCTTTCTTT.

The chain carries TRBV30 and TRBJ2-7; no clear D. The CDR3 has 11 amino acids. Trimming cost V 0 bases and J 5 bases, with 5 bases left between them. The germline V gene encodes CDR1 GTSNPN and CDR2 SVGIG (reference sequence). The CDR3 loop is CAWSVLNEQYF. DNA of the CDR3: TGTGCCTGGAGTGTACTGAACGAGCAGTACTTC.

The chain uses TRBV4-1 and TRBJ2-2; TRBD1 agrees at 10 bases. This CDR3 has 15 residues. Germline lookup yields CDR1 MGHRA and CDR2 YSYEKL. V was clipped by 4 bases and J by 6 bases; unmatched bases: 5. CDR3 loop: CASSLGQGLAGELFF. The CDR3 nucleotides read TGCGCCAGCAGCCTGGGACAGGGGTTGGCCGGGGAGCTGTTTTTT.

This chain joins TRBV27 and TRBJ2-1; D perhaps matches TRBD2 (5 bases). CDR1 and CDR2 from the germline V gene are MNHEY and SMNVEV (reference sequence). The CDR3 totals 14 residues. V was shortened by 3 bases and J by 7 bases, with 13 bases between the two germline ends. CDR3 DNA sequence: TGTGCCAGCAGTTTTACCCTTACGGGGAATGAGCAGTTCTTC. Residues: CASSFTLTGNEQFF.

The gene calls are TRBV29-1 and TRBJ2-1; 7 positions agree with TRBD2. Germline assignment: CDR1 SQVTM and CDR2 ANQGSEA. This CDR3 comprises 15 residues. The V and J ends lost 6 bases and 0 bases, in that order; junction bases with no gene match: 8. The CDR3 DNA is TGCAGCGTCCCGGGGGGACCCAGCTCCTACAATGAGCAGTTCTTC. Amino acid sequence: CSVPGGPSSYNEQFF.

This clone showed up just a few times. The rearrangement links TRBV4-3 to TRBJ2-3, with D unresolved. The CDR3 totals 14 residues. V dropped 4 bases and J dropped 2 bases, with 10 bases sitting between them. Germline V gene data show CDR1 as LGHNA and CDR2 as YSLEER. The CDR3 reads CASSPARTTDTQYF. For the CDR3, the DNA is TGCGCCAGCAGCCCCGCCCGGACCACAGATACGCAGTATTTT.

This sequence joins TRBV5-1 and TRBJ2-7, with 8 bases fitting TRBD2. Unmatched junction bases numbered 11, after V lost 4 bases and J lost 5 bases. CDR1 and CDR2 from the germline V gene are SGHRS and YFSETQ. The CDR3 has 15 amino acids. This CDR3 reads CASSPGLAGTDEQYF. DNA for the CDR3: TGCGCCAGCAGCCCCGGACTAGCAGGAACCGACGAGCAGTACTTC.

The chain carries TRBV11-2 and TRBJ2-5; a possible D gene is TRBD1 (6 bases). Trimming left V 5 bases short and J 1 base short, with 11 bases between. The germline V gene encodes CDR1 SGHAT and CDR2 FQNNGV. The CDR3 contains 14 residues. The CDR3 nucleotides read TGTGCCAGCAGCGCACAGGGACGCCAAGAGACCCAGTACTTC. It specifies CASSAQGRQETQYF.

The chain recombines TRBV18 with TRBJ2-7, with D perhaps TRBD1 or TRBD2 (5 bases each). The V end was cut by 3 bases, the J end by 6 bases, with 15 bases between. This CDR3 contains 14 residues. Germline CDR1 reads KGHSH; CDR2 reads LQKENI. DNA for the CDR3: TGTGCCAGCTCACCTCGGGACCTCACAGGCGAGCAGTACTTC. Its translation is CASSPRDLTGEQYF.

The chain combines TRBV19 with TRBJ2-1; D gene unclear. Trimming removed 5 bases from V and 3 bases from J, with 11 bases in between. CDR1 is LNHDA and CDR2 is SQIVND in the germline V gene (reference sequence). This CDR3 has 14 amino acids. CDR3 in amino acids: CASSFQQNYNEQFF. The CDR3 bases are TGTGCCAGTAGTTTCCAGCAGAACTACAATGAGCAGTTCTTC.

DNA of the CDR3: TGCAGCGTTTCATCGAGGACAGACCAAGAGACCCAGTACTTC. Translation: CSVSSRTDQETQYF. The gene calls are TRBV29-1 and TRBJ2-5, with D possibly being TRBD1 (6 bases). Trimming took off 5 bases at V and 0 bases at J, with 13 bases between the two ends. Germline values: CDR1 SQVTM, CDR2 ANQGSEA. This CDR3 has 14 residues.

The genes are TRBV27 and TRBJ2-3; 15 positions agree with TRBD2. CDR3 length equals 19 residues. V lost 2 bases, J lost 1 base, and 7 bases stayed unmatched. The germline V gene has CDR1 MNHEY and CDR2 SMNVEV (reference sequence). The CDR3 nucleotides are TGTGCCAGCAGTTTAAAGGGGACTAGCGGGAGGTTGGGCACAGATACGCAGTATTTT. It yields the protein CASSLKGTSGRLGTDTQYF.

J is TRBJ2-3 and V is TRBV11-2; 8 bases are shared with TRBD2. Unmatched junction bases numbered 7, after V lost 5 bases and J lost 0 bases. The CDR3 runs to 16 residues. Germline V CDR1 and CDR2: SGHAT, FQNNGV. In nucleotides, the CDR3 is TGTGCCAGCAGCCTCGGGGGGGATTACAGCACAGATACGCAGTATTTT. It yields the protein CASSLGGDYSTDTQYF.

The CDR3 sequence: CASSWGGITDTQYF. DNA of the CDR3: TGTGCCAGCAGCTGGGGTGGAATCACAGATACGCAGTATTTT. The V gene is TRBV7-2, the J gene TRBJ2-3; unclear D gene. Trimming took 4 bases from V and 2 from J, leaving 10 bases between them. The CDR3 runs 14 residues. From germline, CDR1 is SGHTA and CDR2 FQGNSA.

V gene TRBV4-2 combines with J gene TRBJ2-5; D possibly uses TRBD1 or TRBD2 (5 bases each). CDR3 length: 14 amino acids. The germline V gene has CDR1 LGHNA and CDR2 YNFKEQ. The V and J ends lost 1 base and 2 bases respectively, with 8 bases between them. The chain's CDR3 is CASSQGDGQETQYF. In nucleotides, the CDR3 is TGTGCCAGCAGCCAAGGGGACGGACAAGAGACCCAGTACTTC.

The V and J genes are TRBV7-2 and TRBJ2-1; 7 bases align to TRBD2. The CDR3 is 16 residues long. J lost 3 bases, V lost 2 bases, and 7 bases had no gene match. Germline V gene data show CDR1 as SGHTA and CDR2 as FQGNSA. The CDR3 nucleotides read TGTGCCAGCAGCTTAACTAGGCTAGCGGTCTACAATGAGCAGTTCTTC. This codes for CASSLTRLAVYNEQFF. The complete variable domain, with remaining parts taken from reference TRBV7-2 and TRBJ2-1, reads GAGVSQSPSNKVTEKGKDVELRCDPISGHTALYWYRQSLGQGLEFLIYFQGNSAPDKSGLPSDRFSAERTGGSVSTLTIQRTQQEDSAVYLCASSLTRLAVYNEQFFGPGTRLTVL.

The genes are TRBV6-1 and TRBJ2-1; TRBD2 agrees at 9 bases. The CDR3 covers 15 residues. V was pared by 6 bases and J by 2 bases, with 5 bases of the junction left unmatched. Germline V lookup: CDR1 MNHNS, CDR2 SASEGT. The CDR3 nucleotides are TGTGCCAGCAGAAATAGCGGGAGTCCCTACAATGAGCAGTTCTTC. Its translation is CASRNSGSPYNEQFF.

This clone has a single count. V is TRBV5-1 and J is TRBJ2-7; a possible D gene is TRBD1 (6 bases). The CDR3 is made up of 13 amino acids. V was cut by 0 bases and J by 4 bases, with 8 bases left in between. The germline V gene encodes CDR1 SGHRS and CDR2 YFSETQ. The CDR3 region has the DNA TGCGCCAGCAGCTTGGGGGGGCCTTACGAGCAGTACTTC. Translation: CASSLGGPYEQYF. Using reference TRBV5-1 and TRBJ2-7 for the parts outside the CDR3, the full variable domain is KAGVTQTPRYLIKTRGQQVTLSCSPISGHRSVSWYQQTPGQGLQFLFEYFSETQRNKGNFPGRFSGRQFSNSRSEMNVSTLELGDSALYLCASSLGGPYEQYFGPGTRLTVT.

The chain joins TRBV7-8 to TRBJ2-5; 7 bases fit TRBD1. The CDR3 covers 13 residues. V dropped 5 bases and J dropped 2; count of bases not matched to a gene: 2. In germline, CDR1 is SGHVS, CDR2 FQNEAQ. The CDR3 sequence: CASSPGQQETQYF. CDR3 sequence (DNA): TGTGCCAGCAGCCCGGGACAGCAAGAGACCCAGTACTTC.

CDR3 loop: CASSARRDINNEQFF. As DNA, the CDR3 is TGTGCCAGCAGTGCTAGACGGGACATCAACAATGAGCAGTTCTTC. The chain carries TRBV6-1 and TRBJ2-1; possible D gene TRBD1, 6 bases. The CDR3 runs 15 residues. Looked up from germline, CDR1 is MNHNS and CDR2 is SASEGT. V gave up 4 bases and J gave up 5 bases, with 15 bases separating them.